Listed below are T cell receptor beta chains from one sample, sequenced in a study of early T cells in non-severe SARS-CoV-2 infection. TCRdb itself ran the 5' RACE reads through MiXCR, one entry per CDR3 protein. The sample carries fewer than 50,000 distinct CDR3 sequences, 5.5% to 6.5% recorded once. Material for sequencing was whole blood. The receptors come from an adult who was a healthcare worker with PCR-confirmed SARS-CoV-2 infection or an uninfected control (not recorded which). The CDR3 runs from the conserved cysteine through the conserved F or W. D genes are given only for firm matches. Some rows have no size entry. The others give once, few or many, or a class for an expanded clone.

TRBV12-3/TRBV12-4	TRBJ1-2	many	TRBD1	CASGGQGVKGGYTF	TGTGCCAGCGGAGGACAGGGCGTTAAGGGCGGCTACACCTTC
TRBV12-3/TRBV12-4	TRBJ2-7	NA	NA	CASSQLGDEQYF	TGTGCCAGCAGTCAACTTGGGGACGAGCAGTACTTC
TRBV20-1	TRBJ2-7	few	TRBD1	CSAPQTGDYEQYF	TGCAGTGCCCCCCAGACAGGGGATTACGAGCAGTACTTC
TRBV5-5	TRBJ1-5	many	NA	CASSPSGQKLQPQHF	TGTGCCAGCAGCCCCTCGGGCCAGAAACTTCAGCCCCAGCATTTT
TRBV15	TRBJ1-4	many	NA	CATSRDRAGTEKLFF	TGTGCCACCAGCAGAGATCGGGCAGGGACTGAAAAACTGTTTTTT
TRBV19	TRBJ2-2	many	NA	CASSIDEVQGKVTGELFF	TGTGCCAGTAGTATAGACGAGGTCCAGGGGAAGGTGACCGGGGAGCTGTTTTTT
TRBV12-3/TRBV12-4	TRBJ2-1	few	NA	CASSVRQEGFFF	TGTGCCAGCAGTGTACGACAGGAGGGGTTCTTCTTC
TRBV12-3/TRBV12-4	TRBJ1-3	NA	NA	CASTGGKVGNTIYF	TGTGCCAGCACCGGCGGGAAGGTCGGAAACACCATATATTTT
TRBV3-1	TRBJ1-2	many	NA	CASSQVARERYGYTF	TGTGCCAGCAGCCAAGTAGCTCGGGAACGGTATGGCTACACCTTC
TRBV20-1	TRBJ1-6	few	TRBD1	CSARPSGTENSPLHF	TGCAGTGCTAGGCCCTCGGGGACAGAGAATTCACCCCTCCACTTT